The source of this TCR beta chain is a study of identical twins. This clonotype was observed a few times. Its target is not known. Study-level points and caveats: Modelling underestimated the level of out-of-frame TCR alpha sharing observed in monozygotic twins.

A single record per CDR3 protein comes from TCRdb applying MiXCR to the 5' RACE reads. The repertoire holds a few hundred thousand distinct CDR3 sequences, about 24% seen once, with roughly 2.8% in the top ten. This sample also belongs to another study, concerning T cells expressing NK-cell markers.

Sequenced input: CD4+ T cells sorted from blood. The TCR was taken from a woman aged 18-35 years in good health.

CDR3 sequence reads: CASSVFTGGNTIYF. CDR3 in DNA: TGTGCCAGCAGCGTATTCACAGGGGGAAACACCATATATTTT. The chain carries TRBV9 and TRBJ1-3; the D gene is possibly TRBD1 (6 bases). This CDR3 spans 14 amino acids. CDR1 and CDR2 (germline): SGDLS, YYNGEE. Deletions cut 1 base from V and 4 bases from J, with 9 bases between. Based on the CDR3 plus reference TRBV9 and TRBJ1-3, the full variable domain is DSGVTQTPKHLITATGQRVTLRCSPRSGDLSVYWYQQSLDQGLQFLIQYYNGEERAKGNILERFSAQQFPDLHSELNLSSLELGDSALYFCASSVFTGGNTIYFGEGSWLTVV.